This T cell receptor beta chain emerged from a study of cytomegalovirus exposure and HLA in healthy donors. Notes on the study in general: According to a subsequent analysis, TCR clusters identified in the first cohort showed a tendency to co-occur across the approximately 120 validation repertoires. The investigators catalogued some 150 TCR beta chains as cytomegalovirus-associated.

The germline V gene has CDR1 MGHRA and CDR2 YSYEKL. The V and J ends lost 5 bases and 6 bases, in that order; junction bases with no gene match: 9. The CDR3 extends over 16 amino acids. Regarding this clone: Its matching antigen is unknown.

Profiled with immunoSEQ multiplex PCR; TCRdb holds only in-frame clones, not every one. Altogether some 87,000 clones are present, approximately 96% being singletons, with the ten largest covering approximately 1.3%. Sequenced input: PBMCs. This clonotype originated in a woman between 18 and 30 years old in good health and CMV-seronegative. This sequence joins TRBV4-1 and TRBJ2-1; 11 positions match TRBD2. The DNA of the CDR3 is TGCGCCAGCAGCTCCCGCACTAGCGGGAGTATCAATGAGCAGTTCTTC. Amino acids: CASSSRTSGSINEQFF.